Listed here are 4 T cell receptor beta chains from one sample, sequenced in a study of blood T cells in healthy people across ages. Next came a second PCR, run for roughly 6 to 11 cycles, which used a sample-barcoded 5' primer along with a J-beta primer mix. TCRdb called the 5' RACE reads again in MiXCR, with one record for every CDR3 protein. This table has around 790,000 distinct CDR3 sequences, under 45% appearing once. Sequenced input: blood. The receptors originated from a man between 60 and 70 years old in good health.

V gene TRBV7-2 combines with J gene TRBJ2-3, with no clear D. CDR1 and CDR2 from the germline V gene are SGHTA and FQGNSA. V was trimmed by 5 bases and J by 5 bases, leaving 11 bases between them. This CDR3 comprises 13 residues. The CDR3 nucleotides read TGTGCCAGCAGCGTGGACCAGAGAGATACGCAGTATTTT. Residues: CASSVDQRDTQYF.

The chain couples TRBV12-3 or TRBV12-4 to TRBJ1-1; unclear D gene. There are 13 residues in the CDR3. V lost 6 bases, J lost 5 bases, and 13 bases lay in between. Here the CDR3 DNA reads TGTGCCAGCAGCCGGAGCGTGGGGACTGAAGCTTTCTTT. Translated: CASSRSVGTEAFF.

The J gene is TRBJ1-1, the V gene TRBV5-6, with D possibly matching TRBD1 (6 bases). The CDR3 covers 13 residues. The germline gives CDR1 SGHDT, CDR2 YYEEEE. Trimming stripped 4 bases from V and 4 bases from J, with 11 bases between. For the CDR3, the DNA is TGTGCCAGCAGCCCTTCGACAGGCACTGAAGCTTTCTTT. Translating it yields CASSPSTGTEAFF.

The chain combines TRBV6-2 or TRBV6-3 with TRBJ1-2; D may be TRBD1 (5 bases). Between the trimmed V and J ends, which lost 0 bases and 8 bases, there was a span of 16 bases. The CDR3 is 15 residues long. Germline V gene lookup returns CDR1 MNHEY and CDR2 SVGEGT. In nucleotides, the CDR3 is TGTGCCAGCAGTTACTCGGGGACCGACATTTGGGGCTACACCTTC. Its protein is CASSYSGTDIWGYTF.